The clone carrying this T cell receptor beta chain was counted only a few times. The V gene end was trimmed by 7 bases and the J gene end by 3 bases; junction bases not matched to a gene: 5. CDR3 length: 14 residues. Germline values: CDR1 LGHDT, CDR2 YNNKEL (reference sequence). This sample was taken from a study of blood T cell repertoires in COVID-19. Study-wide context: Whether acute or convalescent, the COVID-19 samples came from the United States, Italy and Spain.

The Seattle patients, enrolled during active infection, were followed longitudinally. Source study methods: Cell counts per sample came from amplifying reference gene primers. Some clones are missing from TCRdb's copy, which holds only in-frame ones; the method was immunoSEQ multiplex PCR. D and trimming were read from the DNA, whereas the V and J calls and clone size are those reported in that table. The sample records tens of thousands of clones, about 89% being singletons. The sequenced material came from peripheral blood. This TCR derives from a man between 60 and 70 years old with COVID-19, enrolled during active disease. The chain links TRBV3-1 (or the pseudogene TRBV3-2) to TRBJ1-3; 8 positions agree with TRBD1. DNA for the CDR3: TGTGCCAGCAACCAGGGGGCTATTGGAAACACCATATATTTT. Protein product: CASNQGAIGNTIYF.